Each of the 2 T cell receptor beta chains below was sequenced from the same sample in a study of PD-L1 blockade in urothelial cancer. The protocol was immunoSEQ multiplex PCR, while the TCRdb copy is restricted to in-frame clones and leaves out a portion. The table lists some 90,000 clones, roughly 90% of them singletons. Documented time point: pretreatment peripheral blood. The material was PBMCs, obtained around atezolizumab (anti-PD-L1) treatment. All receptors come from a woman older than 75 with urothelial cancer.

The V and J genes are TRBV2 and TRBJ1-1, with D hard to call. CDR3 length: 14 amino acids. Germline assignment: CDR1 SNHLY and CDR2 FYNNEI. The V and J ends lost 7 bases and 1 base respectively, with 13 bases between them. In DNA, the CDR3 is TGTGCCAGCAACAACGGAGCGGCGAACACTGAAGCTTTCTTT. Residues: CASNNGAANTEAFF.

The chain's CDR3 is CASSLGAGRQEEQYF. The CDR3, as DNA: TGTGCCAGCAGCCTGGGGGCAGGGCGGCAAGAGGAGCAGTACTTC. The chain has TRBV7-8 and TRBJ2-7, with D possibly TRBD1 on 6 matching bases. The CDR3 covers 15 residues. Looked up from germline, CDR1 is SGHVS and CDR2 is FQNEAQ. V was pared by 5 bases and J by 7 bases, with 21 bases between. The whole variable domain, remainder taken from reference TRBV7-8 and TRBJ2-7, is GAGVSQSPRYKVAKRGQDVALRCDPISGHVSLFWYQQALGQGPEFLTYFQNEAQLDKSGLPSDRFFAERPEGSVSTLKIQRTQQEDSAVYLCASSLGAGRQEEQYFGPGTRLTVT.